This T cell receptor beta chain is from a study of T cells after yellow fever vaccination. The study's findings and limits: Clones that expanded after primary vaccination mostly reappeared after the booster (nearly 98% CD4, 70% to 90% CD8).

TCRdb re-called the 5' RACE reads with MiXCR, one entry per CDR3 protein. The data show 450,000 to 650,000 distinct CDR3 sequences, roughly a fifth seen once. A note on this clonotype: The antigen is not known.

CDR1 and CDR2 from the germline V gene are SEHNR and FQNEAQ (reference sequence). Trimming took off 5 bases at V and 4 bases at J, with 11 bases between the two ends. The CDR3 totals 14 residues. Source: PBMCs, taken more than 20 days after the first yellow fever vaccination. The sequence derives from a man aged 18 to 29 who received the YFV17D yellow fever vaccine. The genes are TRBV7-9 and TRBJ2-2; the D is unclear. The CDR3, as DNA: TGTGCCAGCAGCGGGATGGAATTCACCGGGGAGCTGTTTTTT. As protein: CASSGMEFTGELFF.